This entry concerns a single T cell receptor (beta chain). This sample was taken from a study of glioma-infiltrating T cells. V trimming: 6 bases; J trimming: 5 bases; junction bases outside the gene matches: 5. This CDR3 has 13 amino acids. Germline-derived CDR1 and CDR2 are SNHLY and FYNNEI. The iRepertoire nested amplicon-rescue multiplex PCR amplified TCR alpha and beta CDR3s from RNA. TCRdb fed the multiplex PCR reads into MiXCR, producing one record per CDR3 protein. The sample lists about 140,000 distinct CDR3 sequences, roughly two fifths occurring once. The sample was glioma tissue, nonneoplastic brain tissue, or PBMCs (not recorded which). The origin of this receptor is a human donor with low-grade glioma or glioblastoma, undergoing nonglioma brain surgery, or in good health (not recorded which). V is TRBV2 and J is TRBJ2-7, with 9 bases matching TRBD2. The CDR3 DNA reads TGTGCCAGCAGGTCGGGACTAGCCAACGAGCAGTACTTC. Its translation is CASRSGLANEQYF. The variable domain in full, with the rest retrieved from reference TRBV2 and TRBJ2-7, is EPEVTQTPSHQVTQMGQEVILRCVPISNHLYFYWYRQILGQKVEFLVSFYNNEISEKSEIFDDQFSVERPDGSNFTLKIRSTKLEDSAMYFCASRSGLANEQYFGPGTRLTVT.